This entry features one T cell receptor beta chain sequence. There is no known antigen for this receptor. The sample holds no much larger clone one base away, and base qualities are not on file. The data stem from a study of blood T cell repertoires in COVID-19 (dated by TCRdb to 2018 to 2020). Describing the broader study: Samples covering the acute and convalescent phases of COVID-19 were provided by collaborators in the United States, Italy and Spain. HLA class I and class II types, where available, came from metadata supplied by the sample provider rather than from assay-based typing. Deeply sampled blood TCRbeta repertoires from subjects exposed to, actively infected with, or recovered from COVID-19 were included in the dataset. The prospective study material was composed of cDNA or gDNA derived from T cells, B-cell-depleted T cells, or PBMCs. A freely available public database, intended as a resource for researchers studying the immune response to SARS-CoV-2, is where the repertoires were released. Samples came from the ongoing ImmuneRACE study (first 160 participants) plus 1,254 subjects from 6 global collaborators. A de-identified subject ID, COVID-19 status, age in years and sex were almost always included in the sample metadata.

TCRbeta CDR3 regions were amplified from genomic DNA using the immunoSEQ Assay, a bias-controlled multiplex PCR. From the authors' description of their analysis: The number of nucleated cells in each sample was estimated from the amplification of reference gene primers within the assay. Sequence reads were collapsed and filtered to measure the absolute abundance of every unique TCRbeta CDR3 rearrangement. Productive Simpson clonality was computed per sample as the square root of Simpson's diversity index over productive rearrangements. TCRdb re-hosts the immuneACCESS table, in-frame sequences only. Its copies lack some clones; in the studies checked, an unresolved V gene accounts for under half of them, and the cause for the rest is not known. The DNA was the basis for D and trimming; V, J and clone size are from that table. For this sample there are 95,000 or so clones; 84% appear just once. The ten biggest clones cover 20% to 25% of the sample.

Collaborating institutions collected whole blood in K2EDTA tubes following their own protocols. For TCRbeta analysis, collaborator samples were shipped as frozen whole blood, as isolated PBMCs, or as DNA extracted from either sample type. Results the study describes overall, beyond this receptor: The quantity of clinical and demographic metadata differed by source and by participant and was supplied without curation.

According to the germline V gene, CDR1 reads MNHEY and CDR2 reads SVGAGI. V is pruned by 6 bases and J by 6 bases, leaving 8 bases of the junction without a gene match. The CDR3, cysteine through phenylalanine, is 13 amino acids long. Only the CDR3 DNA is retained, 39 bases long and in frame from the first base. The source is a human donor in a cohort sampled during active COVID-19. The rearranged chain carries TRBV6-5 and TRBJ2-7; the central 7 bases match TRBD1. What was sequenced was peripheral blood. CDR3 reads: CASRTLTGSEQYF. In nucleotides, the sequence is TGTGCCAGCAGGACCTTGACAGGGTCCGAGCAGTACTTC.